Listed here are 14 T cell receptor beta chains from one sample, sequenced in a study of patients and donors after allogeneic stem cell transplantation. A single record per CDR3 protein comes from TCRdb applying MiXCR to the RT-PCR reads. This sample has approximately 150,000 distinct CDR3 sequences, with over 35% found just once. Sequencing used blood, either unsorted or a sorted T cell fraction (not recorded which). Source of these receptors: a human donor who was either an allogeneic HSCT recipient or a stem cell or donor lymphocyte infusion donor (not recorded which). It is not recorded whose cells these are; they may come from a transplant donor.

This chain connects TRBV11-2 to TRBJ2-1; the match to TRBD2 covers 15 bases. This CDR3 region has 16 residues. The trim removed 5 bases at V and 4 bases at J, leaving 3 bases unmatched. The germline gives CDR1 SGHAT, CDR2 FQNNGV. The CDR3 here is CASSRTSGGDYNEQFF. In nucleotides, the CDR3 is TGTGCCAGCAGCCGGACTAGCGGGGGGGATTACAATGAGCAGTTCTTC.

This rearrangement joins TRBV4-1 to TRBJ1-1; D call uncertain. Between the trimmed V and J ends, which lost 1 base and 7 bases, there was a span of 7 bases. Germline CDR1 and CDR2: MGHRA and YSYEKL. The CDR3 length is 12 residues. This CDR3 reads CASSQGAVEAFF. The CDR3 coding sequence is TGCGCCAGCAGCCAAGGAGCAGTTGAAGCTTTCTTT.

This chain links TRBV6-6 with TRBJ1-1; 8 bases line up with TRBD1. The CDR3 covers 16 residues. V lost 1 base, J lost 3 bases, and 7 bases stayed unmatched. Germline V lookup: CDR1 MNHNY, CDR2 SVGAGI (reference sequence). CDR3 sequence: CASSYWQGAPDTEAFF. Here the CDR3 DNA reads TGTGCCAGCAGTTACTGGCAGGGGGCCCCGGACACTGAAGCTTTCTTT.

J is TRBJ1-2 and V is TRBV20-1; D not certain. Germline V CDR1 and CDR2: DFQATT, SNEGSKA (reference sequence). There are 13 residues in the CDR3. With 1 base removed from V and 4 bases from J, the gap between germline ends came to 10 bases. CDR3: CSARAEALYGYTF. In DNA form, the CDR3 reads TGCAGTGCTAGAGCGGAGGCACTCTATGGCTACACCTTC.

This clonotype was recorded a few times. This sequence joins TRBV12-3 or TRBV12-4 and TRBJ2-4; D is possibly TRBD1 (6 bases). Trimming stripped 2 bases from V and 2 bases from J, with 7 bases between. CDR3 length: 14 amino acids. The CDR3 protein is CASSLQGPKNIQYF. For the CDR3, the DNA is TGTGCCAGCAGTTTACAGGGGCCCAAAAACATTCAGTACTTC.

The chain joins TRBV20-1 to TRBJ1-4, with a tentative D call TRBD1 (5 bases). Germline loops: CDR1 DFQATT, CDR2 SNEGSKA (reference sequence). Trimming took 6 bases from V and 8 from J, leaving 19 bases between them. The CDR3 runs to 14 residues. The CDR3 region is CSAMTRGRVEKLFF. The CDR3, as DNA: TGCAGTGCCATGACGCGGGGGAGAGTCGAAAAACTGTTTTTT.

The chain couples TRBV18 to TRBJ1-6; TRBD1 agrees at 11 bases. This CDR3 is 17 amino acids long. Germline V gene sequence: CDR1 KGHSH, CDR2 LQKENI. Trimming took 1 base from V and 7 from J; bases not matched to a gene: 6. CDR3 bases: TGTGCCAGCTCACCACACGGGACAGGGGGAACCAATTCACCCCTCCACTTT. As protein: CASSPHGTGGTNSPLHF.

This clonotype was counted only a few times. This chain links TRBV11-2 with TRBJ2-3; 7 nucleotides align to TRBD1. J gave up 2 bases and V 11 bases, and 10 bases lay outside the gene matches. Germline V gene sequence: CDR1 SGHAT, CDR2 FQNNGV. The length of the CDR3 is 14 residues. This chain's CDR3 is CAAQGELPTDTQYF. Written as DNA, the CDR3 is TGTGCCGCGCAGGGGGAACTCCCCACAGATACGCAGTATTTT.

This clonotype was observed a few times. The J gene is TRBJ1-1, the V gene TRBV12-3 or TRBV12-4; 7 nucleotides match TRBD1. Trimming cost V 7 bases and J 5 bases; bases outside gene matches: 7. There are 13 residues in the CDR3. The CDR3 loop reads CASTVDRRTEAFF. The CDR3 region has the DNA TGTGCCAGCACGGTGGACAGGAGGACTGAAGCTTTCTTT.

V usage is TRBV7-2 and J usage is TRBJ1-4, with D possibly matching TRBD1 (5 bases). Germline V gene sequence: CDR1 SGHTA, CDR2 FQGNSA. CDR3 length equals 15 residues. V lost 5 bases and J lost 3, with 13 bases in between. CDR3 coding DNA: TGTGCCAGCAGCCTCACCGGGACCCCTAATGAAAAACTGTTTTTT. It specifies CASSLTGTPNEKLFF. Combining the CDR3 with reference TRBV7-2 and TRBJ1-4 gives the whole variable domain GAGVSQSPSNKVTEKGKDVELRCDPISGHTALYWYRQSLGQGLEFLIYFQGNSAPDKSGLPSDRFSAERTGGSVSTLTIQRTQQEDSAVYLCASSLTGTPNEKLFFGSGTQLSVL.

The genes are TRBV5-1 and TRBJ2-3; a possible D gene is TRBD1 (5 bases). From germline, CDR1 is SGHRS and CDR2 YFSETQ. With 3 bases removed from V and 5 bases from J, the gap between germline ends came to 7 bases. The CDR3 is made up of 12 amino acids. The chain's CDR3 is CASSWGVDTQYF. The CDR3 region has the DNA TGCGCCAGCAGCTGGGGCGTAGATACGCAGTATTTT.

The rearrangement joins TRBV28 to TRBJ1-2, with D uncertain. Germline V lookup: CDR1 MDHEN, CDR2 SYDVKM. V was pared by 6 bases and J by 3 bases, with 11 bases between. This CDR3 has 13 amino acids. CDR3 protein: CASSSLKDYGYTF. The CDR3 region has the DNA TGTGCCAGCAGCTCCCTCAAGGACTATGGCTACACCTTC.

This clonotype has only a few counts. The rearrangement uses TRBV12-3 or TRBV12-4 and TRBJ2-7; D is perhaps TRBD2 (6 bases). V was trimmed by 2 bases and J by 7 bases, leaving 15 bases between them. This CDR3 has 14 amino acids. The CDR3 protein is CASSLSLRGLEQYF. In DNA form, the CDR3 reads TGTGCCAGCAGTTTAAGTCTGCGGGGCCTTGAGCAGTACTTC.

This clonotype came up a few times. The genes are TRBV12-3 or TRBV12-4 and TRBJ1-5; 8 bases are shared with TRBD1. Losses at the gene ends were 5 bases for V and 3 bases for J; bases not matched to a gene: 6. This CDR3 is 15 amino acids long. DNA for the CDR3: TGTGCCAGCAGTCACTCGGACAGGGTCAATCAGCCCCAGCATTTT. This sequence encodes CASSHSDRVNQPQHF.